The 8 T cell receptor beta chains in this list originate from one sample, sequenced in a study of blood T cell repertoires in COVID-19. Sequencing used immunoSEQ multiplex PCR; TCRdb keeps in-frame clones, though not all of them. The sample holds 250,000 to 300,000 clones, about 85% seen once. Sequencing was carried out using peripheral blood. The source is a woman aged 45-65 years who had recovered from COVID-19.

The chain has TRBV20-1 and TRBJ2-5, with D possibly matching TRBD2 (5 bases). The CDR3 length is 13 residues. In germline, CDR1 is DFQATT, CDR2 SNEGSKA (reference sequence). Trimming left V 3 bases short and J 1 base short, with 9 bases between. The CDR3 sequence: CSASPTSQETQYF. The CDR3 nucleotides read TGCAGTGCTAGTCCCACTAGCCAAGAGACCCAGTACTTC.

This clone was seen a single time. V usage is TRBV25-1 and J usage is TRBJ2-6; D is unclear. The germline V and J ends were trimmed by 4 bases and 2 bases, with 3 bases remaining between them. The germline CDR1 and CDR2 sequences are MGHDK and SYGVNS. The CDR3 is 13 amino acids. The DNA for the CDR3 is TGTGCCAGCAGTGTCACTGGGGCCAACGTCCTGACTTTC. Translating gives CASSVTGANVLTF.

The chain couples TRBV3-1 (or the pseudogene TRBV3-2) to TRBJ2-7; D possibly corresponds to TRBD2 (6 bases). Trimming shortened V by 4 bases and J by 0 bases, and 13 bases separated the two germline ends. CDR3 length equals 15 residues. Germline CDR1 and CDR2: LGHDT and YNNKEL (reference sequence). CDR3 sequence (DNA): TGTGCCAGCAGCCCCGGGGTAGCGGACTCCTACGAGCAGTACTTC. Translated: CASSPGVADSYEQYF.

CDR3 residues: CSVGLGANTEAFF. DNA of the CDR3: TGCAGCGTTGGGTTGGGGGCGAACACTGAAGCTTTCTTT. The rearrangement links TRBV29-1 to TRBJ1-1; perhaps TRBD1 as D (6 bases). CDR1 SQVTM and CDR2 ANQGSEA come from the germline V gene. The CDR3 covers 13 residues. V lost 4 bases and J lost 1, with 10 bases in between.

The chain recombines TRBV20-1 with TRBJ1-2; no clear D. This CDR3 has 11 residues. Trimming took off 7 bases at V and 0 bases at J, with 6 bases between the two ends. CDR1 and CDR2 (germline): DFQATT, SNEGSKA (reference sequence). The CDR3 sequence: CSVLTNYGYTF. The CDR3 DNA reads as TGCAGTGTACTCACTAACTATGGCTACACCTTC.

The chain is built from TRBV5-5 and TRBJ1-5; 9 bases match TRBD1. V lost 4 bases and J lost 0; bases outside the gene matches: 5. CDR1 SGHKS and CDR2 YYEKEE come from the germline V gene (reference sequence). The CDR3 spans 16 residues. The chain's CDR3 is CASSAGTGHSNQPQHF. CDR3 sequence (DNA): TGTGCCAGCAGCGCTGGGACAGGGCATAGCAATCAGCCCCAGCATTTT. Variable domain in full (rest from reference TRBV5-5 and TRBJ1-5): DAGVTQSPTHLIKTRGQQVTLRCSPISGHKSVSWYQQVLGQGPQFIFQYYEKEERGRGNFPDRFSARQFPNYSSELNVNALLLGDSALYLCASSAGTGHSNQPQHFGDGTRLSIL.

V usage is TRBV30 and J usage is TRBJ1-2; the match to TRBD1 covers 7 bases. CDR1 and CDR2 from the germline V gene are GTSNPN and SVGIG (reference sequence). The junction had 11 bases not matched to a gene; V was cut back by 4 bases and J by 3 bases. The CDR3 covers 15 residues. The chain's CDR3 is CAWKSLQGFDYGYTF. The DNA of the CDR3 is TGTGCCTGGAAGTCCCTACAGGGGTTCGACTATGGCTACACCTTC.

V is TRBV2 and J is TRBJ2-6; TRBD2 aligns across 7 bases. The V gene end was trimmed by 7 bases and the J gene end by 0 bases; junction bases not matched to a gene: 12. This CDR3 is built from 18 residues. The germline CDR1 and CDR2 sequences are SNHLY and FYNNEI. The CDR3 reads CASNVGGRGYSGANVLTF. For the CDR3, the DNA is TGTGCCAGCAACGTAGGAGGGAGGGGTTACTCTGGGGCCAACGTCCTGACTTTC.